Listed below are T cell receptor beta chains from one sample, sequenced in a study of neoadjuvant anti-PD-1 for oral cavity cancer. Data came from immunoSEQ multiplex PCR; TCRdb stores just in-frame clones and leaves some out. This table has nearly 10,000 clones, roughly 61% appearing once. Sequenced here: PBMCs, sampled after nivolumab (anti-PD-1) treatment. Every receptor here comes from a person aged 35-80 years with oral cavity squamous cell carcinoma. Both conserved end residues are trimmed from each CDR3. The order of the fields is V gene, CDR3 length, CDR3 protein.

v_gene: TRBV21-1; len: 13; CDR3aa: ASSRRGRGSYEQY
v_gene: TRBV5-1; len: 11; CDR3aa: ASSRGGTDTQY
v_gene: TRBV19; len: 14; CDR3aa: ASSIGRIGAGNTIY
v_gene: TRBV9; len: 13; CDR3aa: ASSVDITGGETQY
v_gene: TRBV5-1; len: 10; CDR3aa: ASSSLPGDQY
v_gene: TRBV7-9; len: 14; CDR3aa: ASSPRSSSYNSPLH
v_gene: TRBV14; len: 13; CDR3aa: ASSIAGGSTGELF
v_gene: TRBV2; len: 13; CDR3aa: ASRRLAGGDNEQF
v_gene: TRBV5-1; len: 14; CDR3aa: ASSPKAVGNTGELF
v_gene: TRBV7-9; len: 12; CDR3aa: ASSWGTDNSPLH
v_gene: TRBV7-9; len: 13; CDR3aa: ASSFGQGRNTEAF
v_gene: TRBV5-1; len: 13; CDR3aa: ASSLVRGETTEAF
v_gene: TRBV4-2; len: 11; CDR3aa: ASSQAWSGELF
v_gene: TRBV7-9; len: 14; CDR3aa: ASSPPRDTRDQKLF
v_gene: TRBV5-1; len: 12; CDR3aa: ASSPVSTNEKLF
v_gene: TRBV5-1; len: 16; CDR3aa: ASSLGGPTGERYNEQF
v_gene: TRBV11-3; len: 10; CDR3aa: ASSPEGGTAF
v_gene: TRBV7-9; len: 13; CDR3aa: ASSITPGQGYEQY
v_gene: TRBV11-2; len: 14; CDR3aa: ASSLVFSGRSDEQF
v_gene: TRBV7-9; len: 11; CDR3aa: ASSPGQIYGYT
v_gene: TRBV20-1; len: 9; CDR3aa: SAGQGLKAF
v_gene: TRBV27; len: 11; CDR3aa: ASSLRGNYGYT
v_gene: TRBV19; len: 11; CDR3aa: ASSIKRFTEAF
v_gene: TRBV19; len: 14; CDR3aa: ASSNNRGTYNSPLH
v_gene: TRBV15; len: 17; CDR3aa: ATSRDRWQGSSYNSPLH
v_gene: TRBV2; len: 11; CDR3aa: ASEGGSNQPQH
v_gene: TRBV29-1; len: 11; CDR3aa: SVEEKPNDEQF
v_gene: TRBV6-1; len: 11; CDR3aa: ASRDGGNQPQH
v_gene: TRBV28; len: 11; CDR3aa: ASSLPDNYGYT
v_gene: TRBV5-6; len: 13; CDR3aa: ASSQRGFGTGELF
v_gene: TRBV7-8; len: 11; CDR3aa: ASSRPREDTQY
v_gene: TRBV6-1; len: 11; CDR3aa: ASSREGGAEAF
v_gene: TRBV7-9; len: 10; CDR3aa: ASSSTSREQF
v_gene: TRBV2; len: 13; CDR3aa: ASRGQGARGEKLF
v_gene: TRBV5-4; len: 15; CDR3aa: ASSSPPRGRASGEQF
v_gene: TRBV4-2; len: 14; CDR3aa: ASSQETAGHYNEQF
v_gene: TRBV11-2; len: 12; CDR3aa: ASSLGQGDQPQH
v_gene: TRBV27; len: 12; CDR3aa: ASSPRTRVGEQY
v_gene: TRBV19; len: 10; CDR3aa: ASRPGVHGYT
v_gene: TRBV15; len: 10; CDR3aa: ATSRADREQF
v_gene: TRBV2; len: 11; CDR3aa: ASSEYRPSEAF
v_gene: TRBV29-1; len: 10; CDR3aa: SARGSPYEQY
v_gene: TRBV28; len: 11; CDR3aa: ASKGWGNTEAF
v_gene: TRBV5-1; len: 14; CDR3aa: ASSLEAITSTDTQY
v_gene: TRBV7-2; len: 14; CDR3aa: ASSLGGGTGTYEQY
v_gene: TRBV6-5; len: 13; CDR3aa: ASKARGYGTGELF
v_gene: TRBV7-8; len: 16; CDR3aa: ASSLRGQGRNNNQPQH
v_gene: TRBV6-1; len: 14; CDR3aa: ASSGDRSFSYNEQF
v_gene: TRBV11-3; len: 12; CDR3aa: ASSQVGGSDTQY
v_gene: TRBV7-2; len: 13; CDR3aa: ASSYGVGLAGEQF
v_gene: TRBV19; len: 12; CDR3aa: ASSPGTYNSPLH
v_gene: TRBV6-5; len: 9; CDR3aa: ASSYGPEAF
v_gene: TRBV27; len: 11; CDR3aa: ASSLLQGSEQF
v_gene: TRBV28; len: 14; CDR3aa: ASSLLGRTAYSPLH
v_gene: TRBV7-2; len: 16; CDR3aa: ASSPGISGGARPYEQY